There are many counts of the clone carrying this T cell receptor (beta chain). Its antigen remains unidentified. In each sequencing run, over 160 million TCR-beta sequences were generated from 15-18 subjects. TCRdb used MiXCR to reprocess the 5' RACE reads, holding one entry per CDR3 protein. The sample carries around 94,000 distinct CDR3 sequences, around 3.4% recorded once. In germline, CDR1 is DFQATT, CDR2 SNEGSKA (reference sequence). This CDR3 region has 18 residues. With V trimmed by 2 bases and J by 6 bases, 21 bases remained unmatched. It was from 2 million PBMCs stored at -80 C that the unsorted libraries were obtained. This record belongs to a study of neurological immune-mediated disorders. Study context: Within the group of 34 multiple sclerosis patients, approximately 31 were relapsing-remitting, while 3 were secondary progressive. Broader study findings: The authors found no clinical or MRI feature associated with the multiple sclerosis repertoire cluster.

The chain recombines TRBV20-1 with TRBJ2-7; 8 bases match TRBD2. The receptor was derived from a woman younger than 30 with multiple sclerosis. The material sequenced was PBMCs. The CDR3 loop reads CSARPPGGGGPEAGEQYF. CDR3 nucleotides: TGCAGTGCTAGACCTCCGGGAGGCGGGGGGCCGGAAGCGGGCGAGCAGTACTTC.